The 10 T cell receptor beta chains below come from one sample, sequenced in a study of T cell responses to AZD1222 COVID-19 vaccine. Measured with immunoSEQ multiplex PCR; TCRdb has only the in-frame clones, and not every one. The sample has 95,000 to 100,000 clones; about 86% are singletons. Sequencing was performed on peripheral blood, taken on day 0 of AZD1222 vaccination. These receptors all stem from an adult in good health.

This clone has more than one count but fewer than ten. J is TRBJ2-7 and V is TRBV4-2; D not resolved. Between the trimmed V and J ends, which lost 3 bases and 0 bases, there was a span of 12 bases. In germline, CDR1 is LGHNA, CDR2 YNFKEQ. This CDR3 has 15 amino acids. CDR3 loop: CASSQTQESSYEQYF. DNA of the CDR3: TGTGCCAGCAGCCAGACCCAAGAGAGCTCCTACGAGCAGTACTTC.

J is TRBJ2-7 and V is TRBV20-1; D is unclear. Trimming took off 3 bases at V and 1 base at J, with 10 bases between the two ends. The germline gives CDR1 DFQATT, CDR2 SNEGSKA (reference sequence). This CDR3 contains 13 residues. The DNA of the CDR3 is TGCAGTGCTAGTGGCCAGGTATCCTACGAGCAGTACTTC. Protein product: CSASGQVSYEQYF.

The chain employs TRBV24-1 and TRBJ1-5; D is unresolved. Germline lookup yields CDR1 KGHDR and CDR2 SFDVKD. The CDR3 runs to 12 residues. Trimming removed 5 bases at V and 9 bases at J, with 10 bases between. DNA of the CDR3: TGTGCCACCAGTGGGACCAGGCCGCCCCAGCATTTT. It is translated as CATSGTRPPQHF.

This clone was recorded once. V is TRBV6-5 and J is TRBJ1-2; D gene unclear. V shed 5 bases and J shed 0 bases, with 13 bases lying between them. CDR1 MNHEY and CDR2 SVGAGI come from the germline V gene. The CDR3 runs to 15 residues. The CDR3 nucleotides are TGTGCCAGCAGTCCCTCCAGAGAACCTAACTATGGCTACACCTTC. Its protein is CASSPSREPNYGYTF.

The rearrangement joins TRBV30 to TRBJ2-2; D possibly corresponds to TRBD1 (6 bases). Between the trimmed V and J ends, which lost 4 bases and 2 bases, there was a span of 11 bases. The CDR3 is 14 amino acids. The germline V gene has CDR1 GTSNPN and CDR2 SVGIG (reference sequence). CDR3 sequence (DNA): TGTGCCTGGAATTCAGGGGCAAACACCGGGGAGCTGTTTTTT. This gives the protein CAWNSGANTGELFF.

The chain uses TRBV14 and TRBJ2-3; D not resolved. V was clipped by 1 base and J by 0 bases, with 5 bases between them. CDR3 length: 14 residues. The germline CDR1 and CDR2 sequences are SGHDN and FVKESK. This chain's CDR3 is CASSQGLSTDTQYF. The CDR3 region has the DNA TGTGCCAGCAGCCAAGGTCTGAGCACAGATACGCAGTATTTT.

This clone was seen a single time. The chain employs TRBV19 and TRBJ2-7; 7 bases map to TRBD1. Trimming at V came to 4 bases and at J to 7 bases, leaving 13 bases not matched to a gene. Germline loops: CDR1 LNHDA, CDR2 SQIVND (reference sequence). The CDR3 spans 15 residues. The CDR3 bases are TGTGCCAGTAGTAGCCGACAGGGTCCCATGGGGGAGCAGTACTTC. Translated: CASSSRQGPMGEQYF.

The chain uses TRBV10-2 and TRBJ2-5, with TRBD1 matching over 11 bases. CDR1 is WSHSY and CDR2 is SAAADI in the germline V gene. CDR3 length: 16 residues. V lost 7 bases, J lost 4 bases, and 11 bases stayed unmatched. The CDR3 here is CASTTGQGAFRETQYF. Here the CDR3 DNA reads TGCGCCAGCACCACAGGACAGGGGGCTTTTCGAGAGACCCAGTACTTC.

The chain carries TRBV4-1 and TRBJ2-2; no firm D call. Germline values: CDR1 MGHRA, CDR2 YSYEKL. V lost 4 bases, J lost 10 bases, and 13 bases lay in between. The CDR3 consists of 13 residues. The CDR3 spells CASSRNGGAELFF. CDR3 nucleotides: TGCGCCAGCAGCCGGAACGGTGGAGCGGAGCTGTTTTTT.

For the CDR3, the DNA is TGTGCCAGCAGCCAAGGGGTATTGGGCACTGAAGCTTTCTTT. This encodes CASSQGVLGTEAFF. J is TRBJ1-1 and V is TRBV4-2; D uncertain. The V end lost 1 base, the J end lost 4 bases, and 10 bases lay between the germline ends. The V gene's germline CDR1 is LGHNA and CDR2 YNFKEQ. The CDR3 runs 14 residues.